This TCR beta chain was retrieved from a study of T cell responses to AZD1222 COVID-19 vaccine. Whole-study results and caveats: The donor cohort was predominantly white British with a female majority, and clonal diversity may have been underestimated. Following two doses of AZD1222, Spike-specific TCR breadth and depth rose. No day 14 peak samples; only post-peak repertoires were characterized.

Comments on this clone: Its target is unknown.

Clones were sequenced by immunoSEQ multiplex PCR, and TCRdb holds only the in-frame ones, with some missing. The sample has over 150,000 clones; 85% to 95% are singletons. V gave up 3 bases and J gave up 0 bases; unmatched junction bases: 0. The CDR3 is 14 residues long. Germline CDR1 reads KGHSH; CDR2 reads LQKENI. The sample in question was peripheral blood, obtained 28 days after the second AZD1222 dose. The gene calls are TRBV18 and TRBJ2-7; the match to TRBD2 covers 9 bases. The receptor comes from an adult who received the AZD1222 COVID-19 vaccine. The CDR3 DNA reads TGTGCCAGCTCACCGGGACTAGCCTCCTACGAGCAGTACTTC. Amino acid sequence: CASSPGLASYEQYF. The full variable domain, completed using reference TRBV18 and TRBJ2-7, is NAGVMQNPRHLVRRRGQEARLRCSPMKGHSHVYWYRQLPEEGLKFMVYLQKENIIDESGMPKERFSAEFPKEGPSILRIQQVVRGDSAAYFCASSPGLASYEQYFGPGTRLTVT.